This T cell receptor (beta chain) was obtained from a study of cytomegalovirus exposure and HLA in healthy donors. Overall study: Approximately 170 million T cells yielded 100 million or so unique TCR beta sequences in earlier analysis. Study-level results: The majority of TCR sequences were rare, yet some public TCRs appeared in many donors. In a later analysis, most CMV-associated TCR beta chains appeared HLA-restricted. A later examination showed that TCR association rates differed by HLA locus, with DRB1 most and HLA-C fewest.

A remark on this clone: Its antigen is undetermined.

Primers for the PCR totalled 60 Vbeta and 13 Jbeta. This table comes from immunoSEQ multiplex PCR, and its TCRdb copy is limited to in-frame clones, with some not included. In all, the sample yields approximately 120,000 clones. The sample was PBMCs. This clonotype was obtained from a man aged 18 to 30 in good health and CMV-seronegative.

CDR3 in amino acids: CASSQNPVPLNYGYTF. In DNA, the CDR3 is TGCGCCAGCAGCCAAAATCCGGTGCCCCTTAACTATGGCTACACCTTC. The chain uses TRBV4-1 and TRBJ1-2; no clear D gene. Deletions cut 2 bases from V and 1 base from J, with 14 bases between. The CDR3 is made up of 16 amino acids. The germline V gene has CDR1 MGHRA and CDR2 YSYEKL.